This TCR beta chain appears in the sequencing data of a study of spatial heterogeneity in lung cancer (dated by TCRdb to between 2018 and 2021). For the study in its entirety: More beta-chain than alpha-chain transcripts were consistently detected, likely reflecting higher beta-chain transcript abundance. A strong correlation was found between TCR transcript counts in tumor regions and a T cell transcriptional module score from matched bulk RNA-seq. In the raw uncorrected reads, each unique combination of TCR and UMI appeared on average more than ten times. The study quantitatively compared TCR alpha and beta repertoires across multiple tumor regions, matched nontumor lung and blood in non-small cell lung cancer. Nonsynonymous mutation counts, determined by whole-exome sequencing of tumor tissue, were related to TCR repertoire features. Both alpha and beta chains were TCR-sequenced in 200 to 250 tumor regions, under 80 matched nontumor lung samples and 55 to 60 PBMC samples obtained at surgery.

The label giving this sample's time point can be read as: sample taken at primary tumor resection. Donors were 72 patients with early-stage, untreated non-small cell lung cancer from the lung TRACERx cohort. Whole RNA extracted from tumor and nontumor lung tissue, or from cryopreserved PBMC samples, was used for TCR sequencing without cell sorting. Only patients for whom sufficient RNA was available from at least two tumor regions were selected for TCR sequencing. Before selection, tumor and adjacent nontumor lung specimens were reviewed by a lung pathologist. With respect to this clonotype: Its antigen target is currently unknown. Base quality data are lacking; no much larger clone is found one base away. This beta chain is off target for a library built for alpha chains, so its abundance means little.

Library prep was done by 5' RACE. Sequencing instrument: NextSeq 500. To allow correction of PCR and sequencing errors, the TCR library protocol tagged every TCR cDNA molecule with a unique molecular identifier. On the study's bioinformatics: Decombinator tools were used for TCR identification, UMI-based error correction and CDR3 extraction. TCRs above a frequency of 2 per 1,000, corresponding to the top 1% of the tumor frequency distribution, were defined as expanded. Expanded tumor TCRs statistically deemed absent (corrected P<0.05) from at least one tumor region were classed as regional, and all other expanded tumor TCRs were classed as ubiquitous. Renyi diversity was computed with the R vegan package after each repertoire had been subsampled 100 times to 5,000 TCRs. CDR3 similarity networks were constructed using string-kernel similarity of amino acid triplets, with links drawn between CDR3s whose pairwise similarity was above 0.82. TCRdb trimmed the raw reads at Q25, called clones with MiXCR and kept productive beta chains. Each CDR3 protein gets just one entry, which takes the most common genes and DNA from the rows behind it. These V and J calls rely on TCRdb rather than the paper's analysis. The table for this sample lists some 9,800 distinct CDR3 sequences; about 53% of them were counted only once. The ten largest account for roughly 28% of the sample.

Results and caveats for the whole study, not just this receptor: Confirming at a functional level the hypothesis that regional TCRs recognize regional mutations was considered to require additional single-cell paired TCR alpha and beta sequencing. Estimated TCR-seq coverage of tumor T cells was only roughly 7% for alpha chains and about 12% for beta chains. Counts of ubiquitous and regional expanded TCRs correlated with counts of ubiquitous and regional nonsynonymous mutations, respectively. A correlation was observed between the number of expanded intratumoral alpha and beta TCRs and the tumor nonsynonymous mutation count.

Per the germline V gene (reference sequence), SGHKS is the CDR1 and YYEKEE is the CDR2. CDR3 length: 15 amino acids, cysteine to phenylalanine. The CDR3 DNA has 45 bases and is translated from base 1. The germline ends are 9 bases apart after V is trimmed by 0 bases and J by 2 bases. Recombination joined TRBV5-5 with TRBJ1-3; matching of 6 bases hints at TRBD1 as the D gene. The clonotype originates from a female donor with early-stage non-small cell lung cancer. The specimen was lung tumor tissue, collected at surgery. The DNA sequence is TGTGCCAGCAGCTTGGCCTGGGACACTGGAAACACCATATATTTT. Protein translation: CASSLAWDTGNTIYF.